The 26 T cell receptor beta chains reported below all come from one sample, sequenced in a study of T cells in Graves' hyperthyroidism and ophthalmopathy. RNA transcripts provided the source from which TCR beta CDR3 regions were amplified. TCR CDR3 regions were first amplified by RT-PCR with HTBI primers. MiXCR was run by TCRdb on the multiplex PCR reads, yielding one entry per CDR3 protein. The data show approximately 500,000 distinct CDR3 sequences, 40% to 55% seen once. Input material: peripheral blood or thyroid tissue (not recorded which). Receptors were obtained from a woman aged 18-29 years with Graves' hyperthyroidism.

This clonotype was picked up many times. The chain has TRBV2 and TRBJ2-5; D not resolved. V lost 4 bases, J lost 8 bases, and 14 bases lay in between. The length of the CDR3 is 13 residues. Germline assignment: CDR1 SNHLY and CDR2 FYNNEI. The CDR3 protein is CASSGFLESTQYF. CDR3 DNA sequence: TGTGCCAGCAGTGGCTTCCTGGAATCTACCCAGTACTTC.

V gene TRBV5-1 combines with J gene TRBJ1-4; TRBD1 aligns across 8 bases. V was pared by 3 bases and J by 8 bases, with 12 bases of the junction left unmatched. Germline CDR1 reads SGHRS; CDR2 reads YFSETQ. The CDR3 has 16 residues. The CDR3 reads CASSSLGDRRREKLFF. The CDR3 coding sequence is TGCGCCAGCAGCTCCTTGGGGGACAGGCGAAGGGAAAAACTGTTTTTT.

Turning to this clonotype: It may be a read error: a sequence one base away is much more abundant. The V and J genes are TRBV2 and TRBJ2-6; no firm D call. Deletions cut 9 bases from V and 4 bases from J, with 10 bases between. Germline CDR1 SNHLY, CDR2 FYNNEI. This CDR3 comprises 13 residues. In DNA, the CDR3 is TGTGCCAGAAAGCACTTCGGGGCCAACGTCCTGACTTTC. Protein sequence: CARKHFGANVLTF.

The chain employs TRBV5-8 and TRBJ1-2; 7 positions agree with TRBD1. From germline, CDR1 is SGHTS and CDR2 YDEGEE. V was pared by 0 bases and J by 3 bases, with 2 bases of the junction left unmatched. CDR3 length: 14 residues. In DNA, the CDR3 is TGTGCCAGCAGCTTGGTAGGGACAGACTATGGCTACACCTTC. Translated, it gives CASSLVGTDYGYTF.

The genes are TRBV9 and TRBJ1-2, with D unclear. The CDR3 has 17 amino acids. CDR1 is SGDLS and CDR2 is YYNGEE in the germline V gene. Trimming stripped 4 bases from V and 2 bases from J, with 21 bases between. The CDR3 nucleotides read TGTGCCAGCAGCTTAGATATCGGAGATCAAGAGAACTATGGCTACACCTTC. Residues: CASSLDIGDQENYGYTF.

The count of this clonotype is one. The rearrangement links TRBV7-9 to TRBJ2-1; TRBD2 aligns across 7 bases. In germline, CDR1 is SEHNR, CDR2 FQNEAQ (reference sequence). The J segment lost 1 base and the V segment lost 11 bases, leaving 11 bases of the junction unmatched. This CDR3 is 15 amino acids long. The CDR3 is CAWLFMGGSYNEQFF. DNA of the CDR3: TGTGCCTGGTTGTTTATGGGAGGGTCCTACAATGAGCAGTTCTTC.

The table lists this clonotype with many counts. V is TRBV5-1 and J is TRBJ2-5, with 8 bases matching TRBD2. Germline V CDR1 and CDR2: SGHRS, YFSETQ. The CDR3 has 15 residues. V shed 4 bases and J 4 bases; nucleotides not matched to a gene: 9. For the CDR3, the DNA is TGCGCCAGCAGCCTAATAGCGGGAAAGGGAGAGACCCAGTACTTC. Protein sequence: CASSLIAGKGETQYF.

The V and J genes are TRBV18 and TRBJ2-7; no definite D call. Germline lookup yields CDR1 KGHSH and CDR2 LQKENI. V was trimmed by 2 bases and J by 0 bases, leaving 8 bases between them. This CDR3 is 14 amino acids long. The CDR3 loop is CASSPNIASYEQYF. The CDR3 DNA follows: TGTGCCAGCTCACCAAACATAGCCTCCTACGAGCAGTACTTC.

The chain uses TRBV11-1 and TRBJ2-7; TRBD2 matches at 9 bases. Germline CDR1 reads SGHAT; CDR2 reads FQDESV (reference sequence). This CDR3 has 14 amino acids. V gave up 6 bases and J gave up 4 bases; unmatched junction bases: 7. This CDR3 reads CASSARLAEYEQYF. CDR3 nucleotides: TGTGCCAGCAGTGCTAGACTAGCGGAGTACGAGCAGTACTTC.

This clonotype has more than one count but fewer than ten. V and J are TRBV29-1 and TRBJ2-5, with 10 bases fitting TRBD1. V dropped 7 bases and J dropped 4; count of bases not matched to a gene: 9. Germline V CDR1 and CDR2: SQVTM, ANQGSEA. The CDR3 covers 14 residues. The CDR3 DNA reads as TGCAGCGCGACAGGGGGCGGATGGGGAGAGACCCAGTACTTC. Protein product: CSATGGGWGETQYF.

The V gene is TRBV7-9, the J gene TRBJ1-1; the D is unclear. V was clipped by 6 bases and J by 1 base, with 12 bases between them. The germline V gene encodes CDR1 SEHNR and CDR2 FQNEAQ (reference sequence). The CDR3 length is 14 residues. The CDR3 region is CASRPSVENTEAFF. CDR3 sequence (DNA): TGTGCCAGCAGACCCTCCGTGGAGAACACTGAAGCTTTCTTT.

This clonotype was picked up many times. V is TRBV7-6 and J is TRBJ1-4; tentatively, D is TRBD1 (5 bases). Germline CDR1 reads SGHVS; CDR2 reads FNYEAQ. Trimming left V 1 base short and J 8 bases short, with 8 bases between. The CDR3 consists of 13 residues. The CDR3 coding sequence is TGTGCCAGCAGCTTAGGACAGCGCGAAAAACTGTTTTTT. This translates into CASSLGQREKLFF.

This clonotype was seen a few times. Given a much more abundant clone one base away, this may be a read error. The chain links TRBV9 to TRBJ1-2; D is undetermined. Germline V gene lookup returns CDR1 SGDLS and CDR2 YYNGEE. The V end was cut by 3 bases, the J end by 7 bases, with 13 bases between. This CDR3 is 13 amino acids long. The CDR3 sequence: CASSGWISGGYTF. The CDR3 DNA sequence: TGTGCCAGCAGCGGCTGGATCTCTGGTGGCTACACCTTC.

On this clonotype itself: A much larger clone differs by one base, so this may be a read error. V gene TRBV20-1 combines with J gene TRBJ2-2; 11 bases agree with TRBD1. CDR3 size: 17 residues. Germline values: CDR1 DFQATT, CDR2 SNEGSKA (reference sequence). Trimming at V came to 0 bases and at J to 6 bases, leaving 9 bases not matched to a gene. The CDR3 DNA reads TGCAGTGCTAGAGATTTGGGGACAGGGGGACGTGCCGGGGAGCTGTTTTTT. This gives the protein CSARDLGTGGRAGELFF.

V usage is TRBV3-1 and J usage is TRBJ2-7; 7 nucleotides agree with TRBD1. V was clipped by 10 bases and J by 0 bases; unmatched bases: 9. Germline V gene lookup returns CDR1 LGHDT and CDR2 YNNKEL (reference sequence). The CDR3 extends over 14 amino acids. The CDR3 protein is CAISRQGSSYEQYF. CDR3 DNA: TGTGCCATCAGTCGACAGGGTAGCTCCTACGAGCAGTACTTC.

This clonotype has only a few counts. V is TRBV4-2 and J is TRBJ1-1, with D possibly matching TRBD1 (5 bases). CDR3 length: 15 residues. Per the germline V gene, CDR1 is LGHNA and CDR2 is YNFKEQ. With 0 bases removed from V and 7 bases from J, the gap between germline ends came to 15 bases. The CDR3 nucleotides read TGTGCCAGCAGCCAAGATTTGAGCAGGGAGGGTGAAGCTTTCTTT. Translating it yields CASSQDLSREGEAFF.

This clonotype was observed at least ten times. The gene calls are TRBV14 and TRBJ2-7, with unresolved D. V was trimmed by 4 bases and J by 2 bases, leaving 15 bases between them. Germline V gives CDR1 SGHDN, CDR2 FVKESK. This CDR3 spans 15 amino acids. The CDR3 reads CASSLREGVAYEQYF. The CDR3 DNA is TGTGCCAGCAGCCTCCGTGAAGGTGTAGCCTACGAGCAGTACTTC.

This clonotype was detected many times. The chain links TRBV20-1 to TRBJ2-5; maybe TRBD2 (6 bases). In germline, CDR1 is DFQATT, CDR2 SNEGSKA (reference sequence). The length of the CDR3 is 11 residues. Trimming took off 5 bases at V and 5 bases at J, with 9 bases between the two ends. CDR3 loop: CSARESETQYF. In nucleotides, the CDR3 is TGCAGTGCTCGGGAGTCGGAGACCCAGTACTTC.

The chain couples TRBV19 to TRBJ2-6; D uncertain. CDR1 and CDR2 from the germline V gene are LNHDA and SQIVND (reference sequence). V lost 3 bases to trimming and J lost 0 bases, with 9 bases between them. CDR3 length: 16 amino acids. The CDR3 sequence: CASSIAVTSGANVLTF. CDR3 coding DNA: TGTGCCAGTAGTATCGCAGTCACCTCTGGGGCCAACGTCCTGACTTTC.

This CDR3 is CASSVTSGRDYEQYF. CDR3 nucleotides: TGTGCCAGCAGCGTCACTAGCGGGAGGGACTACGAGCAGTACTTC. The rearrangement uses TRBV7-6 and TRBJ2-7; TRBD2 aligns across 13 bases. V gave up 5 bases and J gave up 3 bases; unmatched junction bases: 4. The germline gives CDR1 SGHVS, CDR2 FNYEAQ. The CDR3 loop spans 15 amino acids.

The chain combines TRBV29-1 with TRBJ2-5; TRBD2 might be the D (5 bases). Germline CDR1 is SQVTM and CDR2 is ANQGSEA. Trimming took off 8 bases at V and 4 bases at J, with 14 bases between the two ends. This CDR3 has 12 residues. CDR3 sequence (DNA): TGCAGCCTTAGCGTCTCGGGAGAGACCCAGTACTTC. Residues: CSLSVSGETQYF. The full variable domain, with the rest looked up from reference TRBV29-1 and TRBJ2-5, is SAVISQKPSRDICQRGTSLTIQCQVDSQVTMMFWYRQQPGQSLTLIATANQGSEATYESGFVIDKFPISRPNLTFSTLTVSNMSPEDSSIYLCSLSVSGETQYFGPGTRLLVL.

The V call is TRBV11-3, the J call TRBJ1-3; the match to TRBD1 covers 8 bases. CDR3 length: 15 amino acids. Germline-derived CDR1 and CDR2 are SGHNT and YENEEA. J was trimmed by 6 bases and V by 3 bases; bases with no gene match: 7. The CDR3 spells CASSLEKTGENTIYF. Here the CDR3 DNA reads TGTGCCAGCAGCTTGGAAAAGACAGGGGAAAACACCATATATTTT.

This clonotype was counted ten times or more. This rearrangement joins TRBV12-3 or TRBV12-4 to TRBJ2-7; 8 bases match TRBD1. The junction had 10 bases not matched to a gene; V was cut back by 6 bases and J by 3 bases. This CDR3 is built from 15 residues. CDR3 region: CASRRDRRIVYEQYF. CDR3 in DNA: TGTGCCAGCAGGCGGGACAGGAGGATCGTCTACGAGCAGTACTTC.

The CDR3 spells CASSPHIGRTDTQYF. CDR3 sequence (DNA): TGTGCCAGCAGTCCCCACATAGGGAGGACAGATACGCAGTATTTT. This chain uses TRBV7-7 with TRBJ2-3; possibly TRBD2 for D (6 bases). V was shortened by 6 bases and J by 3 bases, with 16 bases between the two germline ends. The CDR3 is made up of 15 amino acids. Germline assignment: CDR1 SSHAT and CDR2 FNYEAQ (reference sequence).

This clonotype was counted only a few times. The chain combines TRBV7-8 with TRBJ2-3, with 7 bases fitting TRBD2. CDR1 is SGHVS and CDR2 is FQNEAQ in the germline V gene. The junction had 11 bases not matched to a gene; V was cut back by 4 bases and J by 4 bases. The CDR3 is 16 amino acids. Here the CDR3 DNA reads TGTGCCAGCAGCTCCCTCCTGGCGGGAGTGTCAGATACGCAGTATTTT. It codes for CASSSLLAGVSDTQYF. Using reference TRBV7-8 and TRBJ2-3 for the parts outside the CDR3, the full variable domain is GAGVSQSPRYKVAKRGQDVALRCDPISGHVSLFWYQQALGQGPEFLTYFQNEAQLDKSGLPSDRFFAERPEGSVSTLKIQRTQQEDSAVYLCASSSLLAGVSDTQYFGPGTRLTVL.

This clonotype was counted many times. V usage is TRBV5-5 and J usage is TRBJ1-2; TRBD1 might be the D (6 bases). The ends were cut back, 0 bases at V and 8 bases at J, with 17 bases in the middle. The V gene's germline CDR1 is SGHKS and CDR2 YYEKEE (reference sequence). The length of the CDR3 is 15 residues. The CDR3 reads CASSLESGTDRGYTF. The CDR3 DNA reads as TGTGCCAGCAGCTTGGAGTCCGGGACCGACAGGGGCTACACCTTC.